This TCR beta chain derives from a study of blood T cell repertoires in COVID-19. The wider study: T cells, B-cell-depleted T cells, or PBMCs provided the cDNA or gDNA that served as material.

As handled by the study authors: Researchers report that nucleated cell counts were estimated from reference gene primer amplification. The repertoire was sequenced with immunoSEQ multiplex PCR; TCRdb's copy has only in-frame clones and lacks some. V and J calls plus clone size are reproduced from that table; the DNA served to infer D and trimming. The sample contains 150,000 to 200,000 clones, around four fifths of which appear only once. Source material: peripheral blood. The clonotype originates from a woman between 70 and 85 years old with COVID-19, enrolled during active disease.

The chain's CDR3 is CASSGTASGNTIYF. The CDR3 DNA reads as TGTGCCAGCAGCGGGACAGCCTCTGGAAACACCATATATTTT. The chain joins TRBV28 to TRBJ1-3; 7 nucleotides match TRBD1. Trimming at V came to 6 bases and at J to 0 bases, leaving 2 bases not matched to a gene. The CDR3 length is 14 residues. Germline assignment: CDR1 MDHEN and CDR2 SYDVKM.